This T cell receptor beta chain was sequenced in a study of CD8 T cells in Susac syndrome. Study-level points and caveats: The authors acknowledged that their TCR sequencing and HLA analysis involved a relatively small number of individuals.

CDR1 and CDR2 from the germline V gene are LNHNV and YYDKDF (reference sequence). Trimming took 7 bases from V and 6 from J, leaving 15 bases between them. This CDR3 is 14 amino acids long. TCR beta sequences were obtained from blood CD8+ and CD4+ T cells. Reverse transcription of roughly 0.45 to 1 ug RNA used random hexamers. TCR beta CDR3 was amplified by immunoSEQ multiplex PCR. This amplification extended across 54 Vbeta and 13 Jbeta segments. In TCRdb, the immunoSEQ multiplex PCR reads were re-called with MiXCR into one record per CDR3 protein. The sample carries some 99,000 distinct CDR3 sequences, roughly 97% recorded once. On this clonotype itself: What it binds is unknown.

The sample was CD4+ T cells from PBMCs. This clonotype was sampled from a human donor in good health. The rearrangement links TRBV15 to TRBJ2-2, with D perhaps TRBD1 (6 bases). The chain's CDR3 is CATKGDVDAGELFF. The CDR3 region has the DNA TGTGCCACCAAGGGGGACGTGGATGCCGGGGAGCTGTTTTTT.